The 21 T cell receptor beta chains given below trace back to one sample, sequenced in a study of long-term antiretroviral therapy in people with HIV. Run at survey level, the immunoSEQ assay was version v3.0. Method: immunoSEQ multiplex PCR; TCRdb's copy keeps in-frame clones and lacks some. The table includes about 22,000 clones, around three quarters detected once. The input for sequencing was unsorted PBMCs, taken 4.1 years after starting antiretroviral therapy. Receptors originate from a woman aged 40 to 50 with HIV.

This clone was observed a single time. The rearrangement uses TRBV27 and TRBJ2-1; 9 bases agree with TRBD1. CDR1 is MNHEY and CDR2 is SMNVEV in the germline V gene (reference sequence). V trimming: 3 bases; J trimming: 8 bases; junction bases outside the gene matches: 17. The CDR3 totals 18 residues. In DNA, the CDR3 is TGTGCCAGCAGTTTCGGGACAGGGTATCTATCGGAGAGAGATGAGCAGTTCTTC. Translation: CASSFGTGYLSERDEQFF.

This chain connects TRBV25-1 to TRBJ2-1; 10 bases fit TRBD2. Germline V CDR1 and CDR2: MGHDK, SYGVNS. Trimming cost V 3 bases and J 6 bases; bases outside gene matches: 11. CDR3 length equals 17 residues. Here the CDR3 DNA reads TGTGCCAGCAGTGAGGTGGCTAGCGGGAGCTCCGTCAATGAGCAGTTCTTC. It specifies CASSEVASGSSVNEQFF.

The J gene is TRBJ1-1, the V gene TRBV10-1; D possibly corresponds to TRBD1 (5 bases). Germline V CDR1 and CDR2: WNHNN, SYGVQD (reference sequence). The V end was cut by 4 bases, the J end by 7 bases, with 13 bases between. The CDR3 contains 13 residues. CDR3 sequence: CASSGNFGGEAFF. The CDR3 DNA reads TGCGCCAGCAGTGGAAATTTTGGGGGTGAAGCTTTCTTT.

V is TRBV5-1 and J is TRBJ2-2, with TRBD1 identical over 7 bases. The CDR3 contains 14 residues. With 5 bases clipped from V and 1 base from J, the junction kept 2 bases outside the gene matches. Per the germline V gene, CDR1 is SGHRS and CDR2 is YFSETQ. This chain's CDR3 is CASRGTENTGELFF. CDR3 DNA sequence: TGCGCCAGCAGGGGGACAGAGAACACCGGGGAGCTGTTTTTT.

The rearrangement joins TRBV30 to TRBJ2-2; D assignment may be TRBD1 or TRBD2 (5 bases each). CDR1 is GTSNPN and CDR2 is SVGIG in the germline V gene (reference sequence). The CDR3 totals 13 residues. V lost 1 base to trimming and J lost 4 bases, with 7 bases between them. The CDR3 spells CAWSGGPTGELFF. CDR3 bases: TGTGCCTGGAGTGGGGGACCCACCGGGGAGCTGTTTTTT. Looking up the rest from reference TRBV30 and TRBJ2-2 gives the full variable domain: SQTIHQWPATLVQPVGSPLSLECTVEGTSNPNLYWYRQAAGRGLQLLFYSVGIGQISSEVPQNLSASRPQDRQFILSSKKLLLSDSGFYLCAWSGGPTGELFFGEGSRLTVL.

V and J are TRBV15 and TRBJ2-2; D possibly corresponds to TRBD2 (6 bases). The CDR3 is 17 residues long. Germline CDR1 reads LNHNV; CDR2 reads YYDKDF (reference sequence). Trimming stripped 1 base from V and 3 bases from J, with 15 bases between. CDR3 sequence: CATSRGPLARDTGELFF. CDR3 sequence (DNA): TGTGCCACCAGCAGAGGACCCCTAGCGAGGGACACCGGGGAGCTGTTTTTT.

This clone has a handful of counts. The V call is TRBV27, the J call TRBJ2-3; 7 positions match TRBD1. The CDR3 runs 14 residues. V lost 9 bases to trimming and J lost 3 bases; unmatched junction nucleotides: 9. Germline V gives CDR1 MNHEY, CDR2 SMNVEV (reference sequence). CDR3 loop: CASERYRGTDTQYF. The CDR3 nucleotides are TGTGCCAGTGAGCGGTACAGGGGTACAGATACGCAGTATTTT.

The chain has TRBV5-1 and TRBJ1-1, with TRBD1 matching 7 bases. After removal of 0 bases from V and 7 bases from J, the junction contained 6 bases not matched to a gene. The CDR3 totals 14 residues. CDR1 is SGHRS, CDR2 YFSETQ, per germline. CDR3 DNA: TGCGCCAGCAGCTTGGACGGACAGGCCAGTGAAGCTTTCTTT. Its protein product is CASSLDGQASEAFF.

V and J are TRBV6-1 and TRBJ2-7; 7 nucleotides agree with TRBD2. Germline CDR1 is MNHNS and CDR2 is SASEGT. The trim removed 8 bases at V and 4 bases at J, leaving 5 bases unmatched. CDR3 length: 12 residues. CDR3 sequence: CASGRAQYEQYF. The DNA of the CDR3 is TGTGCCAGCGGGAGGGCCCAGTACGAGCAGTACTTC.

This chain uses TRBV7-2 with TRBJ2-1; 9 bases are shared with TRBD1. The CDR3 covers 14 residues. Germline CDR1 is SGHTA and CDR2 is FQGNSA. The V segment lost 0 bases and the J segment 7 bases; nucleotides outside the gene matches: 1. The CDR3 spells CASSLAGTGNEQFF. DNA for the CDR3: TGTGCCAGCAGCTTAGCCGGGACAGGGAATGAGCAGTTCTTC.

This chain uses TRBV5-6 with TRBJ2-5; either TRBD1 or TRBD2 may fit D (5 bases each). Gene TRBJ2-7 matches the end of the DNA better, so the J call may be wrong. Looked up from germline, CDR1 is SGHDT and CDR2 is YYEEEE. CDR3 length: 16 amino acids. CDR3 residues: CASSSISGTQAYEQYF. In DNA form, the CDR3 reads TGTGCCAGCAGCTCCATCTCCGGGACCCAAGCCTACGAGCAGTACTTC.

The V call is TRBV6-5, the J call TRBJ1-1; 10 bases agree with TRBD1. The V segment lost 4 bases and the J segment 7 bases; nucleotides outside the gene matches: 9. CDR3 length: 15 residues. Germline V lookup: CDR1 MNHEY, CDR2 SVGAGI. CDR3 protein: CASSFPGQGLSEAFF. The CDR3 DNA reads as TGTGCCAGCAGTTTCCCGGGACAGGGGTTGAGTGAAGCTTTCTTT.

The gene calls are TRBV7-9 and TRBJ1-1; D is possibly TRBD1 (6 bases). Per germline, CDR1 SEHNR and CDR2 FQNEAQ (reference sequence). CDR3 length: 13 amino acids. V was clipped by 5 bases and J by 6 bases, with 13 bases between them. The CDR3 is CASSVQGPAEAFF. CDR3 nucleotides: TGTGCCAGCAGCGTACAGGGTCCCGCTGAAGCTTTCTTT.

This sequence joins TRBV5-1 and TRBJ2-7; D assignment may be TRBD1 or TRBD2 (5 bases each). Looked up from germline, CDR1 is SGHRS and CDR2 is YFSETQ. V was trimmed by 0 bases and J by 2 bases, leaving 12 bases between them. This CDR3 has 15 residues. For the CDR3, the DNA is TGCGCCAGCAGCTTGGAGGGGACGCCGCCCTACGAGCAGTACTTC. Translation: CASSLEGTPPYEQYF.

This sequence joins TRBV14 and TRBJ2-1, with D unclear. The CDR3 runs to 16 residues. The germline V gene encodes CDR1 SGHDN and CDR2 FVKESK. Trimming left V 1 base short and J 0 bases short, with 10 bases between. The CDR3 DNA follows: TGTGCCAGCAGCCAAGCCGGATTCAGCTCCTACAATGAGCAGTTCTTC. Translating it yields CASSQAGFSSYNEQFF.

V usage is TRBV27 and J usage is TRBJ2-3, with TRBD1 as a possible D gene (6 bases). The CDR3 has 14 amino acids. Trimming stripped 3 bases from V and 4 bases from J, with 11 bases between. The germline V gene has CDR1 MNHEY and CDR2 SMNVEV (reference sequence). The CDR3 reads CASSFTKGADTQYF. CDR3 nucleotides: TGTGCCAGCAGTTTCACCAAGGGGGCAGATACGCAGTATTTT.

The rearrangement joins TRBV7-9 to TRBJ2-2, with TRBD1 matching over 10 bases. The germline V gene has CDR1 SEHNR and CDR2 FQNEAQ (reference sequence). CDR3 length equals 14 residues. V trimming: 5 bases; J trimming: 6 bases; junction bases outside the gene matches: 3. CDR3 bases: TGTGCCAGCAGCCGACAGGGGGCATCCGGGGAGCTGTTTTTT. Amino acid sequence: CASSRQGASGELFF.

The gene calls are TRBV6-5 and TRBJ2-2; D is uncertain. This CDR3 contains 15 residues. Deletions cut 6 bases from V and 5 bases from J, with 16 bases between. CDR1 and CDR2 from the germline V gene are MNHEY and SVGAGI. In DNA, the CDR3 is TGTGCCAGCAGCCTATTAACGAGGTGGACCGGGGAGCTGTTTTTT. This gives the protein CASSLLTRWTGELFF.

The chain combines TRBV7-9 with TRBJ2-3, with D possibly called TRBD1 or TRBD2 (5 bases each). CDR1 and CDR2 from the germline V gene are SEHNR and FQNEAQ (reference sequence). The CDR3 covers 13 residues. V was trimmed by 8 bases and J by 1 base, leaving 10 bases between them. CDR3: CASEGKRTDTQYF. CDR3 in DNA: TGTGCCAGCGAGGGGAAACGCACAGATACGCAGTATTTT.

This clone was counted between two and nine times. The CDR3 DNA sequence: TGTGCCATCAGTCCCGCGACAGTACCCCTCCACTTT. It encodes CAISPATVPLHF. The J gene is TRBJ1-6, the V gene TRBV10-3, with D tentatively TRBD1 (5 bases). CDR3 size: 12 residues. Germline loops: CDR1 ENHRY, CDR2 SYGVKD. Trimming pared 5 bases from V and 12 bases from J, leaving 11 bases between.

The chain employs TRBV5-1 and TRBJ1-1; a possible D gene is TRBD1 (5 bases). The length of the CDR3 is 14 residues. V was pared by 0 bases and J by 3 bases, with 9 bases between. The germline CDR1 and CDR2 sequences are SGHRS and YFSETQ. CDR3 sequence reads: CASSLGQSYTEAFF. In DNA form, the CDR3 reads TGCGCCAGCAGCTTGGGACAGAGCTACACTGAAGCTTTCTTT. Full variable domain (outside the CDR3, taken from reference TRBV5-1 and TRBJ1-1): KAGVTQTPRYLIKTRGQQVTLSCSPISGHRSVSWYQQTPGQGLQFLFEYFSETQRNKGNFPGRFSGRQFSNSRSEMNVSTLELGDSALYLCASSLGQSYTEAFFGQGTRLTVV.